This entry features one TCR beta chain sequence. The antigen is unknown. Vbeta (60) and Jbeta (13) primers were used in the PCR. TCRdb's table, derived via immunoSEQ multiplex PCR, lists solely in-frame clones and lacks some. There are 150,000 to 200,000 clones in the sample; roughly 88% occur only once, and around 1.2% lies in the top ten. The data were taken from a study of cytomegalovirus exposure and HLA in healthy donors. Germline V gene data show CDR1 as LNHDA and CDR2 as SQIVND (reference sequence). V dropped 3 bases and J dropped 1 base, with 16 bases sitting between them. The CDR3 runs 16 residues. Study-level results: Beyond CMV serostatus, there was no information to go on about immune exposure. Associated with cytomegalovirus, according to the listing, were about 160 TCR beta chains.

Sequenced: PBMCs. The genes are TRBV19 and TRBJ2-7; D might be TRBD2 (6 bases). This clonotype originated in a girl aged 2 to 10 in good health and CMV-seropositive. The CDR3 DNA reads TGTGCCAGTAGTATCGGTGTAAGGGGAGGATCCTACGAGCAGTACTTC. The encoded protein is CASSIGVRGGSYEQYF.